This record concerns one T cell receptor beta chain sequence. The entry originates in a study of PD-L1 blockade in urothelial cancer. The overall study: Males with bladder-origin urothelial cancer constituted about nine tenths of the roughly 29 patients.

The trim removed 1 base at V and 14 bases at J, leaving 11 bases unmatched. The CDR3 contains 15 residues. From germline, CDR1 is SGHAT and CDR2 FQNNGV. Stated time point: pretreatment peripheral blood. A total of 1 to 8 samples per patient were collected pretreatment and on-treatment. Profiling relied on immunoSEQ multiplex PCR, and the TCRdb table lists in-frame clones only, not all of them. Of fewer than 60,000 clones listed, approximately 83% are singletons. This sample comprised PBMCs, obtained around atezolizumab (anti-PD-L1) treatment. The sequence was obtained from a man between 70 and 80 years old with urothelial cancer. This chain links TRBV11-2 with TRBJ2-3, with 11 positions matching TRBD2. The CDR3 region has the DNA TGTGCCAGCAGCTTAGTAGCGGGAGGGGGCAGATACGCGTATTTT. This codes for CASSLVAGGGRYAYF.